What follows are 28 T cell receptor beta chains derived from one specimen sequenced in a study of blood T cell repertoires in COVID-19. Some clones are missing from TCRdb's copy, which holds only in-frame ones; the method was immunoSEQ multiplex PCR. The sample consists of about 520,000 clones, approximately 83% of them appearing once. Specimen: peripheral blood. The receptors come from a human donor in a cohort sampled during active COVID-19.

The V call is TRBV5-1, the J call TRBJ2-7; TRBD1 is a possible D gene (5 bases). There are 13 residues in the CDR3. The germline gives CDR1 SGHRS, CDR2 YFSETQ. Deletions cut 0 bases from V and 6 bases from J, with 10 bases between. The CDR3 loop reads CASSLEGFSEQYF. DNA for the CDR3: TGCGCCAGCAGCTTGGAGGGGTTTTCCGAGCAGTACTTC.

The gene calls are TRBV27 and TRBJ2-3, with 12 bases lining up with TRBD1. Per germline, CDR1 MNHEY and CDR2 SMNVEV (reference sequence). V lost 6 bases to trimming and J lost 4 bases; unmatched junction nucleotides: 11. The CDR3 runs 17 residues. The CDR3 loop reads CASRYRVGTGGADTQYF. The CDR3 DNA is TGTGCCAGCAGGTACCGTGTTGGGACAGGGGGCGCAGATACGCAGTATTTT.

The gene calls are TRBV6-6 and TRBJ2-4; 7 nucleotides line up with TRBD1. The V segment lost 5 bases and the J segment 16 bases; nucleotides outside the gene matches: 8. Germline CDR1 reads MNHNY; CDR2 reads SVGAGI (reference sequence). CDR3 size: 11 residues. The CDR3, as DNA: TGTGCCAGCAGTCCTGGACAGGAGACCTACTTC. It codes for CASSPGQETYF.

The V and J genes are TRBV5-4 and TRBJ1-4, with D uncertain. Germline V gives CDR1 SGHNT, CDR2 YYREEE (reference sequence). The CDR3 has 14 residues. V lost 2 bases to trimming and J lost 6 bases, with 11 bases between them. The CDR3 sequence: CASSLLGIDEKLFF. The CDR3 DNA follows: TGTGCCAGCAGCTTATTGGGCATTGATGAAAAACTGTTTTTT. Full variable domain (outside the CDR3, taken from reference TRBV5-4 and TRBJ1-4): ETGVTQSPTHLIKTRGQQVTLRCSSQSGHNTVSWYQQALGQGPQFIFQYYREEENGRGNFPPRFSGLQFPNYSSELNVNALELDDSALYLCASSLLGIDEKLFFGSGTQLSVL.

The CDR3 region has the DNA TGTGCCAGCAGCTGGTCAGGTCCGGATTCACCCCTCCACTTT. The encoded protein is CASSWSGPDSPLHF. V usage is TRBV11-2 and J usage is TRBJ1-6; no firm D call. CDR3 length: 14 amino acids. CDR1 is SGHAT and CDR2 is FQNNGV in the germline V gene. Trimming cost V 4 bases and J 8 bases, with 12 bases left between them.

The chain joins TRBV7-2 to TRBJ1-2, with D tentatively TRBD1 (6 bases). CDR1 is SGHTA, CDR2 FQGNSA, per germline. V gave up 4 bases and J gave up 1 base, with 13 bases separating them. CDR3 size: 15 residues. The CDR3 sequence is CASSSRTAINYGYTF. The CDR3, as DNA: TGTGCCAGCAGCTCCCGGACAGCAATTAACTATGGCTACACCTTC.

The genes are TRBV19 and TRBJ1-2; the D gene is possibly TRBD1 (5 bases). CDR1 and CDR2 from the germline V gene are LNHDA and SQIVND (reference sequence). V was trimmed by 3 bases and J by 4 bases, leaving 12 bases between them. The length of the CDR3 is 14 residues. In DNA form, the CDR3 reads TGTGCCAGTAGTATCCAGGGAATTAGCTATGGCTACACCTTC. Translation gives CASSIQGISYGYTF.

The chain recombines TRBV28 with TRBJ2-6; 10 bases line up with TRBD1. The germline CDR1 and CDR2 sequences are MDHEN and SYDVKM. The trim removed 2 bases at V and 2 bases at J, leaving 0 bases unmatched. The CDR3 is 16 residues long. The CDR3 spells CASSLGTGAGANVLTF. Written as DNA, the CDR3 is TGTGCCAGCAGTTTAGGGACAGGGGCTGGGGCCAACGTCCTGACTTTC.

The chain is built from TRBV28 and TRBJ2-5; 12 bases are a match to TRBD2. V lost 5 bases and J lost 2; bases outside the gene matches: 6. CDR3 length: 16 residues. The germline CDR1 and CDR2 sequences are MDHEN and SYDVKM. CDR3 region: CASSGSGTSGQETQYF. The CDR3 nucleotides read TGTGCCAGCAGTGGCTCCGGGACTAGCGGGCAAGAGACCCAGTACTTC. Complete variable domain (other parts from reference TRBV28 and TRBJ2-5): DVKVTQSSRYLVKRTGEKVFLECVQDMDHENMFWYRQDPGLGLRLIYFSYDVKMKEKGDIPEGYSVSREKKERFSLILESASTNQTSMYLCASSGSGTSGQETQYFGPGTRLLVL.

In DNA form, the CDR3 reads TGTGCCTGCGCGAGGGTGCGGGACACTGAAGCTTTCTTT. It yields the protein CACARVRDTEAFF. The chain has TRBV10-3 and TRBJ1-1; D not certain. Germline V gene sequence: CDR1 ENHRY, CDR2 SYGVKD. CDR3 length: 13 amino acids. Trimming removed 11 bases at V and 3 bases at J, with 16 bases between.

The chain carries TRBV3-1 (or the pseudogene TRBV3-2) and TRBJ2-7; 10 positions match TRBD2. From germline, CDR1 is LGHDT and CDR2 YNNKEL (reference sequence). V lost 4 bases to trimming and J lost 2 bases; unmatched junction nucleotides: 2. This CDR3 region has 14 residues. The CDR3 bases are TGTGCCAGCAGCCCAACTAGCGGGACCTACGAGCAGTACTTC. Translated, it gives CASSPTSGTYEQYF.

The chain recombines TRBV5-6 with TRBJ2-5; TRBD1 agrees at 7 bases. Germline V CDR1 and CDR2: SGHDT, YYEEEE. V trimming: 0 bases; J trimming: 2 bases; junction bases outside the gene matches: 7. This CDR3 comprises 16 residues. The CDR3 DNA is TGTGCCAGCAGCTTGGGACTTCGGGACAGACAAGAGACCCAGTACTTC. It translates to CASSLGLRDRQETQYF.

The gene calls are TRBV28 and TRBJ2-3, with 12 bases lining up with TRBD2. V was clipped by 8 bases and J by 3 bases; unmatched bases: 3. The CDR3 is 14 amino acids. The germline V gene has CDR1 MDHEN and CDR2 SYDVKM. As DNA, the CDR3 is TGTGCCAGCTTGCTAGCGGGAGGGACAGATACGCAGTATTTT. Translating it yields CASLLAGGTDTQYF.

This chain links TRBV13 with TRBJ1-4; D unclear. Trimming took off 0 bases at V and 5 bases at J, with 4 bases between the two ends. CDR3 size: 13 residues. In germline, CDR1 is PRHDT, CDR2 FYEKMQ (reference sequence). Here the CDR3 reads CASSLGVNEKLFF. CDR3 DNA sequence: TGTGCCAGCAGCTTAGGCGTCAATGAAAAACTGTTTTTT.

This rearrangement joins TRBV5-6 to TRBJ2-7, with 8 bases that match TRBD1. The CDR3 covers 15 residues. The V and J ends lost 3 bases and 4 bases, in that order; junction bases with no gene match: 9. Germline V gene lookup returns CDR1 SGHDT and CDR2 YYEEEE. The DNA for the CDR3 is TGTGCCAGCAGCTCGGTCGACAGGGGCGAATACGAGCAGTACTTC. Protein: CASSSVDRGEYEQYF.

This sequence joins TRBV15 and TRBJ2-5, with TRBD1 identical over 9 bases. The CDR3 totals 17 residues. CDR1 is LNHNV and CDR2 is YYDKDF in the germline V gene (reference sequence). The J segment lost 2 bases and the V segment lost 3 bases, leaving 10 bases of the junction unmatched. The CDR3 sequence is CATSREDRGRQQETQYF. The CDR3 bases are TGTGCCACCAGCAGGGAGGACAGGGGCCGCCAACAAGAGACCCAGTACTTC.

The V gene is TRBV15, the J gene TRBJ2-7, with 7 positions matching TRBD1. This CDR3 region has 15 residues. The junction had 2 bases not matched to a gene; V was cut back by 0 bases and J by 0 bases. Germline assignment: CDR1 LNHNV and CDR2 YYDKDF (reference sequence). CDR3 in amino acids: CATSRERDSSYEQYF. The CDR3 DNA reads TGTGCCACCAGCAGAGAGAGGGACAGCTCCTACGAGCAGTACTTC.

The V call is TRBV5-6, the J call TRBJ2-7; the D gene is possibly TRBD1 (6 bases). The CDR3 totals 13 residues. Looked up from germline, CDR1 is SGHDT and CDR2 is YYEEEE. V was cut by 2 bases and J by 3 bases, with 9 bases left in between. CDR3 protein: CASSFPQGYEQYF. The CDR3 DNA reads as TGTGCCAGCAGCTTCCCACAGGGCTACGAGCAGTACTTC.

The chain uses TRBV5-6 and TRBJ2-7, with TRBD1 identical over 8 bases. The germline V gene has CDR1 SGHDT and CDR2 YYEEEE. J lost 4 bases, V lost 4 bases, and 10 bases had no gene match. This CDR3 contains 15 residues. CDR3 sequence: CASSEADRDFYEQYF. DNA for the CDR3: TGTGCCAGCAGCGAAGCGGACAGGGATTTTTACGAGCAGTACTTC.

A few counts support this clone. The chain links TRBV5-5 to TRBJ1-5; D may be TRBD1 (5 bases). Trimming stripped 1 base from V and 2 bases from J, with 10 bases between. Germline V gives CDR1 SGHKS, CDR2 YYEKEE (reference sequence). The CDR3 covers 15 residues. The CDR3 protein is CASSLTQGGNQPQHF. The CDR3 DNA reads TGTGCCAGCAGCTTGACGCAGGGCGGCAATCAGCCCCAGCATTTT.

V and J are TRBV2 and TRBJ2-7; the match to TRBD1 covers 9 bases. The J segment lost 6 bases and the V segment lost 7 bases, leaving 10 bases of the junction unmatched. Germline CDR1 and CDR2: SNHLY and FYNNEI. The CDR3 sequence is 14 residues long. CDR3 coding DNA: TGTGCCAGCACAACCGGGACAGGGTATGGCGAGCAGTACTTC. This sequence encodes CASTTGTGYGEQYF.

This clone was recorded only once. The chain uses TRBV7-3 and TRBJ2-2, with D unclear. The germline V gene has CDR1 SGHTA and CDR2 FQGTGA. CDR3 size: 15 residues. The V and J ends lost 0 bases and 1 base respectively, with 6 bases between them. The CDR3 DNA is TGTGCCAGCAGCTTAACCCCCTGGAACACCGGGGAGCTGTTTTTT. Its translation is CASSLTPWNTGELFF. The entire variable domain, with the rest obtained from reference TRBV7-3 and TRBJ2-2, is as follows: GAGVSQTPSNKVTEKGKYVELRCDPISGHTALYWYRQSLGQGPEFLIYFQGTGAADDSGLPNDRFFAVRPEGSVSTLKIQRTERGDSAVYLCASSLTPWNTGELFFGEGSRLTVL.

DNA for the CDR3: TGTGCCTGGATCCAGGGGATGAACACTGAAGCTTTCTTT. This encodes CAWIQGMNTEAFF. The chain is built from TRBV30 and TRBJ1-1, with D possibly matching TRBD1 (6 bases). Germline CDR1 is GTSNPN and CDR2 is SVGIG (reference sequence). The CDR3 has 13 amino acids. The ends were cut back, 4 bases at V and 0 bases at J, with 9 bases in the middle.

This chain's CDR3 is CASGDSLFSGNTIYF. The DNA for the CDR3 is TGTGCCAGCGGGGACAGCCTTTTCTCTGGAAACACCATATATTTT. The rearrangement links TRBV5-5 to TRBJ1-3; 7 positions agree with TRBD1. Per the germline V gene, CDR1 is SGHKS and CDR2 is YYEKEE (reference sequence). V gave up 7 bases and J gave up 0 bases; unmatched junction bases: 7. The length of the CDR3 is 15 residues.

The CDR3 nucleotides read TGTGCCATCAGAGTACCGGGACAGGGGGGCTACACCTTC. It yields the protein CAIRVPGQGGYTF. The rearrangement joins TRBV10-3 to TRBJ1-2; 10 bases match TRBD1. Trimming cost V 6 bases and J 8 bases; bases outside gene matches: 6. This CDR3 has 13 residues. Germline V gene lookup returns CDR1 ENHRY and CDR2 SYGVKD.

This sequence joins TRBV28 and TRBJ1-3; possibly TRBD1 for D (6 bases). V lost 3 bases and J lost 1, with 13 bases in between. This CDR3 contains 16 residues. The germline V gene encodes CDR1 MDHEN and CDR2 SYDVKM. CDR3 sequence reads: CASSLTGRGSGNTIYF. The DNA for the CDR3 is TGTGCCAGCAGTTTGACAGGTCGAGGGTCTGGAAACACCATATATTTT.

The chain carries TRBV7-8 and TRBJ2-7; 7 bases line up with TRBD1. The CDR3 runs to 13 residues. V dropped 5 bases and J dropped 2; count of bases not matched to a gene: 3. Germline CDR1 SGHVS, CDR2 FQNEAQ. CDR3 coding DNA: TGTGCCAGCAGCCCTCAGGGGGCCTACGAGCAGTACTTC. It is translated as CASSPQGAYEQYF.

Only one count was recorded for this clone. This rearrangement joins TRBV6-1 to TRBJ2-4; 10 bases agree with TRBD1. This CDR3 is 17 amino acids long. Trimming took 3 bases from V and 2 from J; bases not matched to a gene: 7. Germline V CDR1 and CDR2: MNHNS, SASEGT. The CDR3 is CASSDDRGRKSKNIQYF. The CDR3 bases are TGTGCCAGCAGTGACGACAGGGGGCGCAAATCCAAAAACATTCAGTACTTC.